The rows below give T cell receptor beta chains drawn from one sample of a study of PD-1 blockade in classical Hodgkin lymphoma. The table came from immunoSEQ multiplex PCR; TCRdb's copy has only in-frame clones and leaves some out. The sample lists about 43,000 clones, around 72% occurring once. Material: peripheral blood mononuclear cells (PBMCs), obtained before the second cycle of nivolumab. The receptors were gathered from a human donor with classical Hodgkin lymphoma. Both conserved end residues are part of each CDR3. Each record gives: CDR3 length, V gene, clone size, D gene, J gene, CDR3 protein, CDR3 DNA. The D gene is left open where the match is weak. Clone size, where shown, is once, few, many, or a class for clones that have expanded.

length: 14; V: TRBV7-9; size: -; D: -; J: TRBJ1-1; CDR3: CASSQDGANTEAFF; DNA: TGTGCCAGCAGCCAAGACGGGGCGAACACTGAAGCTTTCTTT
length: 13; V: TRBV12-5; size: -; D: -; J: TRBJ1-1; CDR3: CASGLREGTEAFF; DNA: TGTGCTAGTGGTTTACGGGAGGGCACTGAAGCTTTCTTT
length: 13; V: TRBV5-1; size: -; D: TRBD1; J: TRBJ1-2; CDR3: CASSQGARDGYTF; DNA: TGCGCCAGCAGTCAGGGGGCGCGGGATGGCTACACCTTC
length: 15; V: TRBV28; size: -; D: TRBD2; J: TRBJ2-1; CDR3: CASMGRREVYNEQFF; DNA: TGTGCCAGCATGGGGCGGCGGGAGGTCTACAATGAGCAGTTCTTC
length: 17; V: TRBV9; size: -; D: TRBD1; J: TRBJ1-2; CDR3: CASSVSPGTGGDYGYTF; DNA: TGTGCCAGCAGCGTCTCCCCCGGGACAGGGGGGGACTATGGCTACACCTTC
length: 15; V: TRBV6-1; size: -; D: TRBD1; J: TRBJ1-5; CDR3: CASSTGQGPSQPQHF; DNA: TGTGCCAGCAGTACAGGACAGGGGCCAAGTCAGCCCCAGCATTTT
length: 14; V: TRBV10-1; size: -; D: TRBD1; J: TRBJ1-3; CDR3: CASRQGAKGNTIYF; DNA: TGCGCCAGTCGACAGGGGGCGAAAGGAAACACCATATATTTT
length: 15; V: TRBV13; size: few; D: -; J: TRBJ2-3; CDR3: CASSLGGSGSDTQYF; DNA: TGTGCCAGCAGCTTAGGCGGGAGTGGGTCAGATACGCAGTATTTT
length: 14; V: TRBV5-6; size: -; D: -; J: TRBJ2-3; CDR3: CASSLDGGTDTQYF; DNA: TGTGCCAGCAGCTTGGATGGGGGCACAGATACGCAGTATTTT
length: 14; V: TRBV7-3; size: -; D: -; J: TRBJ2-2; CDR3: CASSLPGVGGELFF; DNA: TGTGCCAGCAGCTTACCGGGGGTCGGCGGGGAGCTGTTTTTT
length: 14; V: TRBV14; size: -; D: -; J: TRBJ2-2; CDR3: CASSLLAVTGELFF; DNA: TGTGCCAGCAGCCTACTAGCAGTGACCGGGGAGCTGTTTTTT
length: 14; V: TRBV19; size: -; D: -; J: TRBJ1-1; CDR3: CASSISPGLSEAFF; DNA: TGTGCCAGTAGTATATCCCCAGGATTAAGTGAAGCTTTCTTT
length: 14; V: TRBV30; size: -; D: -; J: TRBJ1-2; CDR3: CAGSGRDKTLGYTF; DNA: TGTGCCGGGTCAGGTCGGGACAAAACACTTGGCTACACCTTC
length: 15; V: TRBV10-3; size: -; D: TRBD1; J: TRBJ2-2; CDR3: CAISTGQGRTGELFF; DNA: TGTGCCATCAGTACCGGACAGGGGCGGACCGGGGAGCTGTTTTTT
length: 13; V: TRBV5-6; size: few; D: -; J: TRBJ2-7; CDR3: CASSDGTPREQYF; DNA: TGTGCCAGCAGCGACGGGACTCCCCGCGAGCAGTACTTC
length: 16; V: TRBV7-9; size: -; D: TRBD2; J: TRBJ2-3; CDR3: CASSRTSRRGTDTQYF; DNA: TGTGCCAGCAGCCGGACTAGCCGACGAGGCACAGATACGCAGTATTTT
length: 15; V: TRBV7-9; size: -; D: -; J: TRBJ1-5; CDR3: CASSPAGPSNQPQHF; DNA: TGTGCCAGCAGCCCGGCGGGGCCTAGCAATCAGCCCCAGCATTTT
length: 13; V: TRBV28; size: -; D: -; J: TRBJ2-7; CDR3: CASSLLPGAVQYF; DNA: TGTGCCAGCAGTTTATTACCAGGGGCGGTGCAGTACTTC
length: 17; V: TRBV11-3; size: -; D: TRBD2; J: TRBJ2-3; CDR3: CASSLTGTSGSTDTQYF; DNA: TGTGCCAGCAGCCTGACCGGGACTAGCGGGAGTACAGATACGCAGTATTTT
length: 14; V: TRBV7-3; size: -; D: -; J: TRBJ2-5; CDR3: CASSSRGGRETQYF; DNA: TGTGCCAGCAGCTCGCGAGGGGGGCGGGAGACCCAGTACTTC
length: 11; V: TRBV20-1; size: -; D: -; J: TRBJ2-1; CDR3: CSLGVYNEQFF; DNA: TGCAGTTTGGGGGTTTACAATGAGCAGTTCTTC
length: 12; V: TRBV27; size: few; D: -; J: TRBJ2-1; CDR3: CASSYGGFRQFF; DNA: TGTGCCAGCAGTTATGGGGGGTTCCGGCAGTTCTTC
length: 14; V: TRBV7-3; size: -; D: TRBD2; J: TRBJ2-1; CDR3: CASSVTLTSDEQFF; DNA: TGTGCCAGCAGCGTTACCCTCACTAGCGATGAGCAGTTCTTC
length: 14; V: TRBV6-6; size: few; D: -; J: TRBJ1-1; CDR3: CASSYSQGRLEPFF; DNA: TGTGCCAGCAGTTACTCACAGGGACGTCTTGAGCCTTTCTTT
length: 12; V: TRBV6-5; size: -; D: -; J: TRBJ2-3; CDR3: CASISVSDTQYF; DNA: TGTGCCAGCATCTCAGTATCAGATACGCAGTATTTT
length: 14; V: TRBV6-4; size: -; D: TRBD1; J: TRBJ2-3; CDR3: CASSEGQGGNTQYF; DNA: TGTGCCAGCAGTGAAGGACAGGGCGGGAATACGCAGTATTTT
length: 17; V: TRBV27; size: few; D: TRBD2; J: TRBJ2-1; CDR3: CASSFPGLAGGPREQFF; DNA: TGTGCCAGCAGTTTCCCTGGGCTAGCGGGAGGGCCGAGGGAGCAGTTCTTC
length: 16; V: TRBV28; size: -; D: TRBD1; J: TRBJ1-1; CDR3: CASSAYTGDLNTEAFF; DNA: TGTGCCAGCAGTGCCTACACAGGGGATTTGAACACTGAAGCTTTCTTT
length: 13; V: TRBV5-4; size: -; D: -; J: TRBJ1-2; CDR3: CASSSPREDGYTF; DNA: TGTGCCAGCAGCTCCCCCAGGGAGGATGGCTACACCTTC
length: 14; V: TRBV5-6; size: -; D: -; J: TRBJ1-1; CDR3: CASSLVGIGTEAFF; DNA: TGTGCCAGCAGCTTGGTAGGGATTGGGACTGAAGCTTTCTTT
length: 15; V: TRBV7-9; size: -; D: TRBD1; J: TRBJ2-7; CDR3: CASSLGDRGTYEQYF; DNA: TGTGCCAGCAGCTTAGGGGACAGGGGCACCTACGAGCAGTACTTC
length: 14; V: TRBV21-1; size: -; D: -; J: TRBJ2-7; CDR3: CASSSRGPTGEQYF; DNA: TGTGCCAGCAGCTCTAGGGGCCCTACGGGCGAGCAGTACTTC
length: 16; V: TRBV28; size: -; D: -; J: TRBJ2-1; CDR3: CASSAGTPSSYNEQFF; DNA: TGTGCCAGCAGTGCAGGGACCCCGAGCTCCTACAATGAGCAGTTCTTC
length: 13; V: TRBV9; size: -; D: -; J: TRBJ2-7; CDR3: CASSVGLTYEQYF; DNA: TGTGCCAGCAGCGTAGGCCTTACCTACGAGCAGTACTTC
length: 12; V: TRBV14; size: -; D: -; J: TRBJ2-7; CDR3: CASSRGWSEQYF; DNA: TGTGCCAGCAGCCGAGGGTGGAGCGAGCAGTACTTC
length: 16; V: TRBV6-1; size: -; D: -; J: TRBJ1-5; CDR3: CASSGWGSGSNQPQHF; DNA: TGTGCCAGCAGTGGGTGGGGGAGCGGGAGCAATCAGCCCCAGCATTTT
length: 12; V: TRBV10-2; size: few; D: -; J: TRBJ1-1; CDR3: CATGTTYTEAFF; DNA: TGCGCCACAGGGACGACTTACACTGAAGCTTTCTTT
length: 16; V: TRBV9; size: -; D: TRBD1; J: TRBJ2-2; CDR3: CASSAYRDSRTGELFF; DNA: TGTGCCAGCAGCGCGTACCGGGACAGCAGAACCGGGGAGCTGTTTTTT
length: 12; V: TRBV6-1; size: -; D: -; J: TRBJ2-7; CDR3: CATTYGVYEQYF; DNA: TGTGCCACCACCTACGGGGTCTACGAGCAGTACTTC
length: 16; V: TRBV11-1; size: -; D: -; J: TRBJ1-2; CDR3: CASSLGQGGGGYGYTF; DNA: TGTGCCAGCAGCTTGGGGCAGGGAGGAGGCGGCTATGGCTACACCTTC
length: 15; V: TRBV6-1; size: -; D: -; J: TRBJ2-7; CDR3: CASSPHDGDYYEQYF; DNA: TGTGCCAGCAGCCCACACGACGGCGATTACTACGAGCAGTACTTC
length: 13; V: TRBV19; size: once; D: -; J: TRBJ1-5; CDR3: CASRARVSQPQHF; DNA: TGTGCCAGTAGGGCCCGCGTATCTCAGCCCCAGCATTTT
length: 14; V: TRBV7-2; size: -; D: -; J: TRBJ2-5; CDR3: CASSLESRLETQYF; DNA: TGTGCCAGCAGCTTAGAAAGCAGGTTGGAGACCCAGTACTTC